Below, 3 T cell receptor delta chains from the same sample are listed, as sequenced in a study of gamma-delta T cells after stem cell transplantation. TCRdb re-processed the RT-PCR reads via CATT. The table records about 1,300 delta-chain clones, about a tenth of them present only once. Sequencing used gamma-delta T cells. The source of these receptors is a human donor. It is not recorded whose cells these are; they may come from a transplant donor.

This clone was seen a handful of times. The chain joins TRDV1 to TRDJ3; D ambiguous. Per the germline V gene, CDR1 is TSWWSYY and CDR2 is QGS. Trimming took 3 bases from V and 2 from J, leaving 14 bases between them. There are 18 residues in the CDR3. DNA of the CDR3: TGTGCTCTTGGGGATCCTCCCCACCGAACCTGGGACACCCGACAGATGTTTTTC. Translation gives CALGDPPHRTWDTRQMFF.

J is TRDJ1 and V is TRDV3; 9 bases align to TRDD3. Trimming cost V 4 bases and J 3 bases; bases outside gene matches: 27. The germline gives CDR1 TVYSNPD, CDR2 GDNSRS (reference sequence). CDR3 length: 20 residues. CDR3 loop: CAYTFVPRSGVGDRPDKLIF. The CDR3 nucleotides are TGTGCCTACACCTTCGTCCCCAGGTCGGGGGTGGGGGATAGGCCCGATAAACTCATCTTT.

The CDR3: CACDTAGAYTTPTAKLFF. The CDR3 DNA is TGTGCCTGTGACACTGCTGGGGCATATACGACCCCCACAGCTAAACTCTTCTTT. The rearrangement uses TRDV2 and TRDJ2; the D gene is possibly TRDD3 (6 bases). The J gene was not available in TCRdb and was assigned here by matching the DNA to germline segments. V lost 1 base and J lost 12, with 29 bases in between. This CDR3 is built from 18 residues. In germline, CDR1 is GEAIGNYY, CDR2 EKD.